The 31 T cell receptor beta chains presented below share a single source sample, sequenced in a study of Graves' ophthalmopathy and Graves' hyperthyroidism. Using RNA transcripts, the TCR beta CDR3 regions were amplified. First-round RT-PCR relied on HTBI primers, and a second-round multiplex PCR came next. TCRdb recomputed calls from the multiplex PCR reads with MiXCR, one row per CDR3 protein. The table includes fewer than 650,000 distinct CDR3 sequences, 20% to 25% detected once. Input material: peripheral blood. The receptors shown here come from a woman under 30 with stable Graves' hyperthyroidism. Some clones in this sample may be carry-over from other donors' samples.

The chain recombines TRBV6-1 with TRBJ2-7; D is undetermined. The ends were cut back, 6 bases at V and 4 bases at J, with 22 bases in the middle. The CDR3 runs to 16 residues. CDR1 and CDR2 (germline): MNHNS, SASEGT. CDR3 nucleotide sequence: TGTGCCAGCAGCCCGGGCAGCGCCTTGATAGGTTACGAGCAGTACTTC. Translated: CASSPGSALIGYEQYF.

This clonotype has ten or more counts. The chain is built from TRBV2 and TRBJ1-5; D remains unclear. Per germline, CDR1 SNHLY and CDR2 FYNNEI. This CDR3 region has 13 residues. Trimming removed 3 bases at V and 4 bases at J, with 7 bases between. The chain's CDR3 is CASSEVGNQPQHF. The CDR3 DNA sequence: TGTGCCAGCAGTGAGGTGGGGAATCAGCCCCAGCATTTT.

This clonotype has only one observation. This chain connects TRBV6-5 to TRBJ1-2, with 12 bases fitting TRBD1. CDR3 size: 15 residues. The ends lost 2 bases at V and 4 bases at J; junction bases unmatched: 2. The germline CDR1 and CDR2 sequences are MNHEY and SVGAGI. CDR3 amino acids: CASSYGTGGPYGYTF. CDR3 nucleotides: TGTGCCAGCAGTTACGGGACAGGGGGCCCCTATGGCTACACCTTC.

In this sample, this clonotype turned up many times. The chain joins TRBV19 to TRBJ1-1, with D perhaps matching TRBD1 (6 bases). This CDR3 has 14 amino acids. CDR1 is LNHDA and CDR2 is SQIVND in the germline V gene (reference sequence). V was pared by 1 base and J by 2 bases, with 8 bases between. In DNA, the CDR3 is TGTGCCAGTAGTATAGCAGGGGCTAACACTGAAGCTTTCTTT. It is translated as CASSIAGANTEAFF.

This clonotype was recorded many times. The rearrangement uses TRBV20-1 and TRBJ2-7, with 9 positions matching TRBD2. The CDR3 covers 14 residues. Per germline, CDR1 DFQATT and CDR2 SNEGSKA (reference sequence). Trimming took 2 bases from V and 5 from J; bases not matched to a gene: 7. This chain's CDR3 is CSARKGGGAHEQYF. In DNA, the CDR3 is TGCAGTGCTAGAAAGGGCGGGGGGGCTCACGAGCAGTACTTC.

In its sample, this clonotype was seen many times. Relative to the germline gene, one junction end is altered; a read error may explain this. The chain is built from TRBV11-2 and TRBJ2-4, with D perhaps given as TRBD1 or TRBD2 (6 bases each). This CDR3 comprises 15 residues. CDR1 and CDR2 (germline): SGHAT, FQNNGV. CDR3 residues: CASSLTGGPQNIKYF. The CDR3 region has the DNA TGTGCCAGCAGCTTAACTGGGGGGCCACAAAACATTAAGTACTTC.

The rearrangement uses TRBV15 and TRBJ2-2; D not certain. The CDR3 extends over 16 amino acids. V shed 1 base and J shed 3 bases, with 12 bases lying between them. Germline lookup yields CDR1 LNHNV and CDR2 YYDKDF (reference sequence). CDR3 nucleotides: TGTGCCACCAGCAGAGTCATGCGATTAGACACCGGGGAGCTGTTTTTT. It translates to CATSRVMRLDTGELFF.

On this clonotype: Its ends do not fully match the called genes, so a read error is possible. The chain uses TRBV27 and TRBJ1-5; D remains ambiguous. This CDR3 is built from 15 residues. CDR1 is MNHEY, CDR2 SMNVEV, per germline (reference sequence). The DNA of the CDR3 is TGTGCCAGCAGTCCCGGGGTTTTGGGCAATCAGCCCCAGCGTTTT. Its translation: CASSPGVLGNQPQRF.

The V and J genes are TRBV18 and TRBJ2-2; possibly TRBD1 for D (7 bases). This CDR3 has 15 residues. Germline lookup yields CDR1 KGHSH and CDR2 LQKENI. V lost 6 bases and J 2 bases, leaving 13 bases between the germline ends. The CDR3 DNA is TGTGCCAGCTCTCGACAGGGAGGAAACACCGGGGAGCTGTTTTTT. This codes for CASSRQGGNTGELFF. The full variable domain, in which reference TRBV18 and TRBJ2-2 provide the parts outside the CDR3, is NAGVMQNPRHLVRRRGQEARLRCSPMKGHSHVYWYRQLPEEGLKFMVYLQKENIIDESGMPKERFSAEFPKEGPSILRIQQVVRGDSAAYFCASSRQGGNTGELFFGEGSRLTVL.

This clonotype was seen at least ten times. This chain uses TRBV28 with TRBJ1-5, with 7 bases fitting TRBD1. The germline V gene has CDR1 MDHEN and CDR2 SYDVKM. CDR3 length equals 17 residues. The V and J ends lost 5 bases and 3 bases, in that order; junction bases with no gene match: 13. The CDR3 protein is CASSPITPGQLNQPQHF. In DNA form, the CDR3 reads TGTGCCAGCAGTCCAATTACTCCGGGACAGCTCAATCAGCCCCAGCATTTT.

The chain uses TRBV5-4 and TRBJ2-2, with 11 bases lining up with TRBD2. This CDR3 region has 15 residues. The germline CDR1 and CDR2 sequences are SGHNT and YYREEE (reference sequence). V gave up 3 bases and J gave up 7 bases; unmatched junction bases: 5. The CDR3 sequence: CASSSLAGGVGELFF. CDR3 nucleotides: TGTGCCAGCAGCTCGCTAGCGGGGGGAGTCGGGGAGCTGTTTTTT. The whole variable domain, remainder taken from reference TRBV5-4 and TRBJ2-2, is ETGVTQSPTHLIKTRGQQVTLRCSSQSGHNTVSWYQQALGQGPQFIFQYYREEENGRGNFPPRFSGLQFPNYSSELNVNALELDDSALYLCASSSLAGGVGELFFGEGSRLTVL.

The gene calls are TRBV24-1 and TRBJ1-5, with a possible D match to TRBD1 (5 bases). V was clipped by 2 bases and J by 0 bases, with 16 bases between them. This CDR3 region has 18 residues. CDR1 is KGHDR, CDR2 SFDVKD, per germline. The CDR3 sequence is CATSDSPLGPNSNQPQHF. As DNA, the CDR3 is TGTGCCACCAGTGATTCACCTCTGGGGCCGAATAGCAATCAGCCCCAGCATTTT.

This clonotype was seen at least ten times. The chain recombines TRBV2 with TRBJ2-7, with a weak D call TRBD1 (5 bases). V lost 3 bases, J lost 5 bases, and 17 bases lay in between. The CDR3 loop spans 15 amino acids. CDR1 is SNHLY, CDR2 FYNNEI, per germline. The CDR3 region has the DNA TGTGCCAGCAGTGATAGGGGCCAGGGCGGTCACGAGCAGTACTTC. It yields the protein CASSDRGQGGHEQYF.

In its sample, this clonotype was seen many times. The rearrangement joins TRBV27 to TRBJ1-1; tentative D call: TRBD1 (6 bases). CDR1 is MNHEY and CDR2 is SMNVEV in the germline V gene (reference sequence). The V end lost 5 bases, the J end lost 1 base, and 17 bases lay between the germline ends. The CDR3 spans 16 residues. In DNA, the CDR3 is TGTGCCAGCAGTCCGGAAGGGTGGGGGCGGAACACTGAAGCTTTCTTT. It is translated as CASSPEGWGRNTEAFF.

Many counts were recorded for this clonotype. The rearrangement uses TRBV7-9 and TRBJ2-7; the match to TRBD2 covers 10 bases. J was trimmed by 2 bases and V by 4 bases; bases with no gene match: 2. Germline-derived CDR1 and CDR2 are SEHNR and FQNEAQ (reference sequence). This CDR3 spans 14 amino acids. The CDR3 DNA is TGTGCCAGCAGCTCTAGCGGGAGAACCTACGAGCAGTACTTC. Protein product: CASSSSGRTYEQYF.

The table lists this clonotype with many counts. The CDR3 coding sequence is TGCAGTGCTAGAAATCCCGTAGATAGGCCGATACCATACGAGCAGTACTTC. Its protein product is CSARNPVDRPIPYEQYF. V usage is TRBV20-1 and J usage is TRBJ2-7; D not certain. V was trimmed by 2 bases and J by 4 bases, leaving 24 bases between them. The germline V gene encodes CDR1 DFQATT and CDR2 SNEGSKA (reference sequence). The CDR3 sequence is 17 residues long.

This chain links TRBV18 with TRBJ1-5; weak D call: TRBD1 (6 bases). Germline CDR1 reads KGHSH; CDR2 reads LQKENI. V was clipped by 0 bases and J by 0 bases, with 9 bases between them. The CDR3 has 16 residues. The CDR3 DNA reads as TGTGCCAGCTCACCACCGGACAGCCATAGCAATCAGCCCCAGCATTTT. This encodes CASSPPDSHSNQPQHF. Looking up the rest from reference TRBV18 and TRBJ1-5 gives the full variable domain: NAGVMQNPRHLVRRRGQEARLRCSPMKGHSHVYWYRQLPEEGLKFMVYLQKENIIDESGMPKERFSAEFPKEGPSILRIQQVVRGDSAAYFCASSPPDSHSNQPQHFGDGTRLSIL.

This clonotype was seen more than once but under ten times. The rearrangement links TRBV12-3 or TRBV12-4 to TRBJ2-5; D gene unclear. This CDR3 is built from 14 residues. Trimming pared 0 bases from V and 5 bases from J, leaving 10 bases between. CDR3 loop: CASSLARFRETQYF. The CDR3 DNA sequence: TGTGCCAGCAGTTTAGCGAGGTTCCGGGAGACCCAGTACTTC.

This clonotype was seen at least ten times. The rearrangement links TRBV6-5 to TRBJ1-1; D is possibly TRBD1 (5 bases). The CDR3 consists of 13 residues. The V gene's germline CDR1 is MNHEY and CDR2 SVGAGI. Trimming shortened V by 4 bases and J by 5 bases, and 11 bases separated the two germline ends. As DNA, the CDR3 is TGTGCCAGCAGTTGGTCCCGGGGGACTGAAGCTTTCTTT. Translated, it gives CASSWSRGTEAFF.

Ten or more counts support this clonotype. The CDR3 sequence is CAISDHNRPQETQYF. Here the CDR3 DNA reads TGTGCCATCAGTGATCATAACAGACCTCAAGAGACCCAGTACTTC. The chain is built from TRBV10-3 and TRBJ2-5; no firm D call. This CDR3 spans 15 amino acids. Germline loops: CDR1 ENHRY, CDR2 SYGVKD. V shed 3 bases and J shed 2 bases, with 13 bases lying between them.

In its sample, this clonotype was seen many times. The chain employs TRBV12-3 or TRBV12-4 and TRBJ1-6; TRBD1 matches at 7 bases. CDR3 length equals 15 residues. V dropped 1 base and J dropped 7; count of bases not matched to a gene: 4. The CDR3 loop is CASSLGGTENSPLHF. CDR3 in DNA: TGTGCCAGCAGTTTAGGGGGGACAGAGAATTCACCCCTCCACTTT.

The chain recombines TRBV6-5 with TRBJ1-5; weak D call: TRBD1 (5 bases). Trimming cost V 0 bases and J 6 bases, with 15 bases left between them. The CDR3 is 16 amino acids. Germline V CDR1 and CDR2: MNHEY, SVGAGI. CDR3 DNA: TGTGCCAGCAGTTACTCCAAGGGGAGGTTGGGTCAGCCCCAGCATTTT. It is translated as CASSYSKGRLGQPQHF.

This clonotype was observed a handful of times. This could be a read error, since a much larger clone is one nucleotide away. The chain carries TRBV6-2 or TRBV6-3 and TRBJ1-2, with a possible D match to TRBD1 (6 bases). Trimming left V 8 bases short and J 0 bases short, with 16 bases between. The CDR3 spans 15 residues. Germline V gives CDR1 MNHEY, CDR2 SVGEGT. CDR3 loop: CASGSVQGTNYGYTF. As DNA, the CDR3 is TGTGCCAGCGGCTCGGTACAGGGAACTAACTATGGCTACACCTTC.

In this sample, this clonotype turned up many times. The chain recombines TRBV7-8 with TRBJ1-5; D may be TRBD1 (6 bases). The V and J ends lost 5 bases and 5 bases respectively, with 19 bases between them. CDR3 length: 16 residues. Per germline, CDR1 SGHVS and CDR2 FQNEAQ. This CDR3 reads CASSRHRDGIHQPQHF. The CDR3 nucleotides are TGTGCCAGCAGCAGACACAGGGACGGGATCCATCAGCCCCAGCATTTT.

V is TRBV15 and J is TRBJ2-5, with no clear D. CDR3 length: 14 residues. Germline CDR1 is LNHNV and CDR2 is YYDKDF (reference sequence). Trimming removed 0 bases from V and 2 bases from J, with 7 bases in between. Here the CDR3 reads CATSREYAQETQYF. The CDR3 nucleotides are TGTGCCACCAGCAGAGAGTATGCTCAAGAGACCCAGTACTTC. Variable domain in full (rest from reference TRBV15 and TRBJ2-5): DAMVIQNPRYQVTQFGKPVTLSCSQTLNHNVMYWYQQKSSQAPKLLFHYYDKDFNNEADTPDNFQSRRPNTSFCFLDIRSPGLGDTAMYLCATSREYAQETQYFGPGTRLLVL.

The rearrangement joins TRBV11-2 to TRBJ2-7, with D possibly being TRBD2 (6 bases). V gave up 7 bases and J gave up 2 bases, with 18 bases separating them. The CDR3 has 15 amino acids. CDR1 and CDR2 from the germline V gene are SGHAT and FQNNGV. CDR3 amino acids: CASTGGGFNPYEQYF. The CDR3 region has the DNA TGTGCCAGCACTGGTGGGGGGTTCAACCCCTACGAGCAGTACTTC. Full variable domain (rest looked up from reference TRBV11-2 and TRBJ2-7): EAGVAQSPRYKIIEKRQSVAFWCNPISGHATLYWYQQILGQGPKLLIQFQNNGVVDDSQLPKDRFSAERLKGVDSTLKIQPAKLEDSAVYLCASTGGGFNPYEQYFGPGTRLTVT.

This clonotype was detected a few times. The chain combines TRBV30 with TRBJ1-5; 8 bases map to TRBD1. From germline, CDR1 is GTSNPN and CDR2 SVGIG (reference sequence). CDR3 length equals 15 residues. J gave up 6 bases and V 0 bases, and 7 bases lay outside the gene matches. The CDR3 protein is CAWSVRTGKSQPQHF. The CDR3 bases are TGTGCCTGGAGTGTCAGGACAGGGAAGTCTCAGCCCCAGCATTTT. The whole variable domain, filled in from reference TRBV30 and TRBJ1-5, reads SQTIHQWPATLVQPVGSPLSLECTVEGTSNPNLYWYRQAAGRGLQLLFYSVGIGQISSEVPQNLSASRPQDRQFILSSKKLLLSDSGFYLCAWSVRTGKSQPQHFGDGTRLSIL.

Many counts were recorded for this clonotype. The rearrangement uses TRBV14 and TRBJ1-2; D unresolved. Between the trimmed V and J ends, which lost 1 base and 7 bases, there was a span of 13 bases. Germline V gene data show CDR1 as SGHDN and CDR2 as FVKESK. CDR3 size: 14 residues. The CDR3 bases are TGTGCCAGCAGCCAAGTCAACCGGGGTAGTGGCTACACCTTC. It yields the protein CASSQVNRGSGYTF.

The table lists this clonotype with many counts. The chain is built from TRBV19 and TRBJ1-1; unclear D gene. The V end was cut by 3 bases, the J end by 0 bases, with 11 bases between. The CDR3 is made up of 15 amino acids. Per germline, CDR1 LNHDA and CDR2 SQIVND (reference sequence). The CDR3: CASSIVSVMNTEAFF. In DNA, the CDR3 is TGTGCCAGTAGTATCGTTTCAGTTATGAACACTGAAGCTTTCTTT.

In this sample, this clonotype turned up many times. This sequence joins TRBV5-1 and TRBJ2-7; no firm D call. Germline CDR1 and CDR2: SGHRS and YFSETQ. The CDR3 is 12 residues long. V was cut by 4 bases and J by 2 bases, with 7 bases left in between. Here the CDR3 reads CASSGFAYEQYF. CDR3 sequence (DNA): TGCGCCAGCAGCGGTTTCGCCTACGAGCAGTACTTC.

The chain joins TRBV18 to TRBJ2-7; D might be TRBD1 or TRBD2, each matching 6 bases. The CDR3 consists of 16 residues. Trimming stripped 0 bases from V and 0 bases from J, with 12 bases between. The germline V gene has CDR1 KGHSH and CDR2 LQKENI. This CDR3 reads CASSPPIGGNSYEQYF. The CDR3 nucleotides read TGTGCCAGCTCACCACCTATAGGGGGGAACTCCTACGAGCAGTACTTC. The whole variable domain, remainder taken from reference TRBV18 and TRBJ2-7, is NAGVMQNPRHLVRRRGQEARLRCSPMKGHSHVYWYRQLPEEGLKFMVYLQKENIIDESGMPKERFSAEFPKEGPSILRIQQVVRGDSAAYFCASSPPIGGNSYEQYFGPGTRLTVT.